The source of this T cell receptor beta chain is a study of cytomegalovirus exposure and HLA in healthy donors. Study findings and constraints: Among TCR sequences, most were rare, though some public TCRs appeared in many donors. When analyzed later, a missense DCLRE1C variant was found to be linked to TCR beta V- and J-gene trimming. One cluster of highly shared sequence variants probably arose as a sequencing artifact.

The table lists this clone with a count of one. The antigen remains undetermined. The primer mix had 60 Vbeta and 13 Jbeta primers. The method was immunoSEQ multiplex PCR; TCRdb's version includes in-frame clones alone and lacks a portion of them. The sample contains some 110,000 clones, over 80% of which appear only once. Germline V gene data show CDR1 as SGHRS and CDR2 as YFSETQ. This CDR3 has 17 residues. V dropped 0 bases and J dropped 5 bases, with 20 bases sitting between them. All the people who gave samples were healthy bone marrow donors. The sequencing sample was made of PBMCs. This chain joins TRBV5-1 and TRBJ2-5, with D maybe TRBD1 (5 bases). The clonotype was recovered from a man in his thirties or forties in good health and CMV-seronegative. CDR3 residues: CASSLVDVTEYTETQYF. The CDR3 region has the DNA TGCGCCAGCAGCTTGGTCGATGTGACAGAGTATACGGAGACCCAGTACTTC. The whole variable domain, remainder taken from reference TRBV5-1 and TRBJ2-5, is KAGVTQTPRYLIKTRGQQVTLSCSPISGHRSVSWYQQTPGQGLQFLFEYFSETQRNKGNFPGRFSGRQFSNSRSEMNVSTLELGDSALYLCASSLVDVTEYTETQYFGPGTRLLVL.